The entry below gives a single T cell receptor beta chain sequence along with its context. Its antigen is currently not known. No quality values exist for individual bases; no much larger clone is one base distant. This record comes from a study of cytomegalovirus exposure and HLA in healthy donors (dated by TCRdb to between 2016 and 2019). Describing the broader study: A later analysis indicated that the 120 validation repertoires were generated on the platform also employed for the roughly 730 repertoires of the first cohort. The study aimed to test whether signatures of past pathogen exposure could be identified by cataloging public T cell receptors. Besides the first cohort of under 700 subjects, a separate validation cohort made up of 120 different subjects was used. To predict cytomegalovirus infection status, the study combined high-throughput TCR immunosequencing, statistical association of individual TCRs with disease status, and machine learning.

The donors were included in the validation cohort of 130 or so subjects, a group kept apart from the approximately 670-subject first cohort. Libraries were made using the immunoSEQ multiplex PCR assay. The published analysis was carried out like this. A statistical classification framework was developed to diagnose cytomegalovirus status using the catalog of TCR beta chain sequences. In its TCRdb copy, this immuneACCESS table keeps in-frame sequences only and misses some clones. Where compared with another copy, unresolved V genes explain less than half of these, and the others have no known cause. The DNA was the basis for D and trimming; V, J and clone size are from that table. This sample gives 90,000 to 150,000 clones in total; 88% of them show up just once. The top ten constitute about 6% of the sample. CDR1 is given as PRHDT and CDR2 as FYEKMQ, both from the germline V gene (reference sequence). A distance of 11 bases separates the germline ends of V and J, which lose 2 bases and 4 bases respectively. From cysteine to phenylalanine, the CDR3 is 14 amino acids long. Of the read, only the CDR3 DNA is kept; its 42 bases are in frame from base 1.

Here is what the overall study found, with its caveats: Subsequent analysis determined that TCRs grouped into clusters in the first cohort also showed a tendency toward co-occurrence across the 90 to 150 validation repertoires, and about 93% of cluster scores exceeded 0. In vitro tests confirmed that a few of the cytomegalovirus-associated TCR beta chains recognize cytomegalovirus antigens. According to the authors, the approach could potentially be generalized to other disease states and immunological phenotypes. While some public TCRs were present in many individuals, most TCR sequences turned up only very rarely across donors. In the study, some 160 TCR beta chains were listed as associated with cytomegalovirus. The validation cohort had no HLA typing available for a later analysis, so co-occurrence within that cohort was assessed over all 120 repertoires. The classifier was reported to diagnose cytomegalovirus status with high specificity and sensitivity in both the original and validation cohorts.

Material for sequencing was PBMCs. This sequence uses TRBV13 and TRBJ1-2, with TRBD1 perhaps the D gene, on 5 matching bases. This TCR derives from a woman under 30 in good health and CMV-seropositive. The CDR3: CASSLRGEAYGYTF. Here is the DNA: TGTGCCAGCAGCTTACGAGGGGAGGCCTATGGCTACACCTTC.